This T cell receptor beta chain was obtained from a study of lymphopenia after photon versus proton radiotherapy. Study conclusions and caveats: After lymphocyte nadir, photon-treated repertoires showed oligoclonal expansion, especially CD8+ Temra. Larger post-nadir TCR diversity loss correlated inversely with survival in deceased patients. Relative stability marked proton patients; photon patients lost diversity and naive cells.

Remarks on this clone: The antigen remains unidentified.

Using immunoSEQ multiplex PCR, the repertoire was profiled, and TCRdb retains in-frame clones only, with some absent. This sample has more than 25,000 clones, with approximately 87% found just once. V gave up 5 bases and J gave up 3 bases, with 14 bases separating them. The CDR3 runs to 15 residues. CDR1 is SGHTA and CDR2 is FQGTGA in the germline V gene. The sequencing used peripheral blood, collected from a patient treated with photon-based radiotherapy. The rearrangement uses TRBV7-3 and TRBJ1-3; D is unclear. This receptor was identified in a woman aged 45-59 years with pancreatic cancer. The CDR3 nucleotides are TGTGCCAGCAGCCTCTCGGGAGGGTTTGGAAACACCATATATTTT. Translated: CASSLSGGFGNTIYF.